This T cell receptor (beta chain) was identified in a study of CD4 T cells in relation to SARS-CoV-2 and coronaviruses. Overall study context: Negative control cultures got HIV-1 Nef peptides or no peptide. Study observations and caveats: Each donor contributed either pre-pandemic or post-infection samples, not both. SARS-CoV-2-driven expansion was significantly weaker in crossreactive than monoreactive clones.

CD4+ T cells from unexposed donors were obtained before the COVID-19 pandemic (2011-2018). Isolation of CD4+ T cells took place after less than 13 days in culture. Unexposed-donor CD4+ T cells were probed with SARS-CoV-2 S/N and four cold-coronavirus spikes, cells permitting. Produced via immunoSEQ multiplex PCR; TCRdb's table is partial and in-frame only. The sample has about 22,000 clones; 55% to 75% are singletons. Regarding this clone: The antigen remains undetermined.

V was pared by 10 bases and J by 5 bases, with 21 bases between. The CDR3 is 14 amino acids. From germline, CDR1 is SGHNT and CDR2 YYREEE (reference sequence). This chain links TRBV5-4 with TRBJ1-1; D unresolved. This sequence was found in a human donor in good health. Sequencing input: CD4+ T cells from PBMCs, cultured in vitro. CDR3 amino acids: CAGTAVVRETEAFF. The CDR3 DNA sequence: TGTGCCGGCACCGCGGTGGTTAGGGAAACTGAAGCTTTCTTT.